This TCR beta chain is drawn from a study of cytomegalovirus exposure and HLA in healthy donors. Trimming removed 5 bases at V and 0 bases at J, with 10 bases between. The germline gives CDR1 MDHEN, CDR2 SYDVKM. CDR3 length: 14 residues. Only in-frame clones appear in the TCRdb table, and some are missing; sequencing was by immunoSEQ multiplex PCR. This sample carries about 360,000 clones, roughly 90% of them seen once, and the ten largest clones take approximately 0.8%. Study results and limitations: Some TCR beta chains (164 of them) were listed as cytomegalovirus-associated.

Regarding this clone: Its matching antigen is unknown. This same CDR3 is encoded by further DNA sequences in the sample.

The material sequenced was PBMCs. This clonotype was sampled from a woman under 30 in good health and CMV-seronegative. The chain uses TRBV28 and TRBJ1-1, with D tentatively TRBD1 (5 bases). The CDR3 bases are TGTGCCAGCAGTCCCGACAGACTGAACACTGAAGCTTTCTTT. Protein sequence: CASSPDRLNTEAFF.